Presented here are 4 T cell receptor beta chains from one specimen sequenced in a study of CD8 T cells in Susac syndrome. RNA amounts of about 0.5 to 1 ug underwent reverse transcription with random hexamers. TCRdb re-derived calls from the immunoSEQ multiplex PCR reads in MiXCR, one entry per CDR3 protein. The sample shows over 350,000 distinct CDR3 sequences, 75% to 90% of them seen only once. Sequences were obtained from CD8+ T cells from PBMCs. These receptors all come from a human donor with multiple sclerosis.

CDR3 sequence reads: CASSPPDRLNYGYTF. The CDR3 DNA is TGTGCCAGCTCACCCCCGGACAGACTTAACTATGGCTACACCTTC. This chain uses TRBV18 with TRBJ1-2, with D maybe TRBD1 (6 bases). The ends were cut back, 3 bases at V and 1 base at J, with 12 bases in the middle. The CDR3 runs to 15 residues. Germline V gives CDR1 KGHSH, CDR2 LQKENI.

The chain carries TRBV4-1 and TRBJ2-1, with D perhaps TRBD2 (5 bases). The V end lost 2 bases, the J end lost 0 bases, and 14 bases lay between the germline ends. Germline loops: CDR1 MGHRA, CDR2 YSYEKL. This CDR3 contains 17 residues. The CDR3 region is CASSQFPRASSYNEQFF. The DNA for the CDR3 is TGCGCCAGCAGCCAATTCCCGAGGGCGAGCTCCTACAATGAGCAGTTCTTC.

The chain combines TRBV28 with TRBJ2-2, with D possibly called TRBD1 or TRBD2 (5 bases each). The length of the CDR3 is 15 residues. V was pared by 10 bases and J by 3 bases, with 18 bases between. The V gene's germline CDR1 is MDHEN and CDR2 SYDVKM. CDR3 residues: CATRYRDQYTGELFF. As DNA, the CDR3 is TGTGCCACCCGCTACCGGGACCAATACACCGGGGAGCTGTTTTTT.

Written as DNA, the CDR3 is TGCAGTGCTAGAGATTATAGGGGGCAGGGGGAGACCCAGTACTTC. Its protein product is CSARDYRGQGETQYF. The chain recombines TRBV20-1 with TRBJ2-5, with 7 bases that match TRBD1. The V and J ends lost 0 bases and 5 bases, in that order; junction bases with no gene match: 9. This CDR3 comprises 15 residues. CDR1 is DFQATT and CDR2 is SNEGSKA in the germline V gene (reference sequence).